The clone carrying this T cell receptor (beta chain) occurred once. No antigen is known for it. CDR3 length: 14 residues. With V trimmed by 4 bases and J by 8 bases, 8 bases remained unmatched. CDR1 SGHRS and CDR2 YFSETQ come from the germline V gene. This entry is derived from a study of cytomegalovirus exposure and HLA in healthy donors. Study results and caveats: First-cohort TCR clusters were later found to tend to co-occur in the roughly 110 validation repertoires. The classifier, whose performance was assessed in both the original and validation cohorts, reportedly diagnosed cytomegalovirus status with high specificity and sensitivity.

Assay used: immunoSEQ multiplex PCR; TCRdb lists only in-frame clones, some missing. The table shows 150,000 to 250,000 clones, with roughly 77% occurring only once. V usage is TRBV5-1 and J usage is TRBJ1-4; TRBD1 aligns across 7 bases. This sequence was found in a woman aged 25 to 39 in good health and CMV-seronegative. The specimen was PBMCs. CDR3: CASSRGQGGEKLFF. In nucleotides, the CDR3 is TGCGCCAGCAGCAGGGGGCAGGGAGGCGAAAAACTGTTTTTT.